This TCR beta chain originates from a study of beta chain features in type 1 diabetes. Findings of the study overall: Sequencing used cDNA, and cells with high TCR expression could therefore be over-represented.

The CDR3 totals 15 residues. Germline CDR1 is MNHEY and CDR2 is SMNVEV (reference sequence). The germline V and J ends were trimmed by 5 bases and 1 base, with 15 bases remaining between them. Via the markers CD45RO/CCR7/CD25/CD127/CD95/CD27, stem cell-like memory, regulatory, central memory and naive CD4+ cells were sorted. The authors obtained over 95% purity in all sorted populations. Expressed TCRB transcripts were sequenced because the isolated RNA had all been reverse transcribed beforehand. Produced via immunoSEQ multiplex PCR; TCRdb's table is partial and in-frame only. The data contain some 900,000 clones, 15% to 20% of them singletons. This clone came up a few times. Its target is unknown.

The sequenced material came from naive CD4+ T cells from blood. The receptor was isolated from a woman younger than 30 in good health. This sequence joins TRBV27 and TRBJ2-7, with D maybe TRBD1 (5 bases). CDR3 DNA sequence: TGTGCCAGCAGTCGGTCAGGGATCCTTTCCTACGAGCAGTACTTC. Its protein product is CASSRSGILSYEQYF.